This T cell receptor (beta chain) originates from a study of metastatic and nonmetastatic thyroid tumors. The overall study: Repertoire comparisons spanned blood and tumor or nodule tissue from malignant and benign thyroid patients. Study outcomes and limitations: As reported, TCR beta diversity in blood and tumor was significantly higher in malignant thyroid tumors than in benign nodules.

Notes on this clone: What it binds is not known.

No patient received treatment before thyroid surgery. As originally analysed: The study built a papillary thyroid cancer distant-metastasis classifier from CDR3 differences across clinicopathological groups. TCRdb called clones again from the PCR reads with MiXCR. These V and J calls rely on TCRdb rather than the paper's analysis. The profile shows over 20,000 clones, 9.5% to 15% of them singletons. Sequenced input: blood. This receptor was identified in a male donor with papillary thyroid cancer or a benign thyroid nodule (not recorded which). Some clones in this sample may be carry-over from other donors' samples.

CDR3 nucleotide sequence: TGTGCCACCAGCAGAGATGGACAGGGGGGTGGCTACACCTTC. It codes for CATSRDGQGGGYTF. The chain recombines TRBV15 with TRBJ1-2; TRBD1 agrees at 10 bases. The CDR3 is made up of 14 amino acids. The germline V gene has CDR1 LNHNV and CDR2 YYDKDF (reference sequence). The V gene end was trimmed by 0 bases and the J gene end by 7 bases; junction bases not matched to a gene: 2.